The table lists the clone carrying this T cell receptor (beta chain) with a count of one. The data belong to a study of cytomegalovirus exposure and HLA in healthy donors. Germline V CDR1 and CDR2: MNHEY, SMNVEV (reference sequence). The V gene end was trimmed by 5 bases and the J gene end by 5 bases; junction bases not matched to a gene: 7. The CDR3 loop spans 15 amino acids. Amplification used 60 Vbeta primers and 13 Jbeta primers. The data were produced by immunoSEQ multiplex PCR, yet TCRdb's version contains in-frame clones alone and is incomplete. The sample yields 150,000 to 200,000 clones, almost 80% seen once.

Source material: PBMCs. This chain links TRBV27 with TRBJ2-2; 8 bases fit TRBD1. This TCR came from a woman in her fifties or sixties in good health and CMV-seropositive. CDR3 protein: CASSTNNRGTGELFF. DNA of the CDR3: TGTGCCAGCAGTACTAATAACAGGGGGACCGGGGAGCTGTTTTTT.